This T cell receptor (beta chain) is from a study of blood T cell repertoires in COVID-19. On the study more broadly: Sites in the United States, Italy and Spain provided acute and convalescent COVID-19 samples. Sources were T cells, B-cell-depleted T cells, or PBMCs; the material itself was cDNA or gDNA.

Study processing details: Nucleated cell number was recorded as an estimate derived from reference gene primer amplification. Data came from immunoSEQ multiplex PCR; TCRdb stores just in-frame clones and leaves some out. For V, J and clone size, that table is used; D and trimming come from the DNA. The table has 120,000 or so clones, around 89% seen once. The CDR3 extends over 13 amino acids. Deletions cut 5 bases from V and 3 bases from J, with 7 bases between. CDR1 is LNHDA, CDR2 SQIVND, per germline (reference sequence). The rearrangement uses TRBV19 and TRBJ2-2, with D unresolved. The source is a man in his fifties with acute or convalescent COVID-19. Sequencing input: peripheral blood. This chain's CDR3 is CASSGQYTGELFF. As DNA, the CDR3 is TGTGCCAGTAGTGGGCAGTACACCGGGGAGCTGTTTTTT.